This is a list of T cell receptor beta chains from one sample in a study of blood T cell repertoires in COVID-19. Only in-frame clones appear in the TCRdb table, and some are missing; sequencing was by immunoSEQ multiplex PCR. The profile shows fewer than 350,000 clones, about 86% of them singletons. Sequences were obtained from peripheral blood. These TCRs come from a woman aged 55-69 years with active or convalescent COVID-19. CDR3s include the opening cysteine and the closing phenylalanine or tryptophan. The D gene is left open where the match is weak. Clone size, where shown, is once, few, many, or a class for clones that have expanded.

d_gene	abundance	v_gene	j_gene	CDR3nt	CDR3aa
TRBD1	few	TRBV6-5	TRBJ1-2	TGTGCCAGCACCCAGGGACAGGGGAACTATGGCTACACCTTC	CASTQGQGNYGYTF
NA	NA	TRBV27	TRBJ2-1	TGTGCCAGCAGTTTATCGGGGGACTTCAGCTCCTACAATGAGCAGTTCTTC	CASSLSGDFSSYNEQFF
TRBD2	NA	TRBV4-2	TRBJ2-4	TGTGCCAGCAGCCCTCGGCGCAAACGGGGGAGGGGCAAAAACATTCAGTACTTC	CASSPRRKRGRGKNIQYF
NA	NA	TRBV6-6	TRBJ1-2	TGTGCCAGCAGCCCCGTAGTAGCTAACTATGGCTACACCTTC	CASSPVVANYGYTF
TRBD1	NA	TRBV2	TRBJ1-1	TGTGCCAGCAGAGCCGGGACAGGGAACATGAACACTGAAGCTTTCTTT	CASRAGTGNMNTEAFF
TRBD1	NA	TRBV7-2	TRBJ2-4	TGTGCCAGCAGCTTAGCCCCGGGACAGGGGGCCAAAAACATTCAGTACTTC	CASSLAPGQGAKNIQYF
TRBD1	NA	TRBV19	TRBJ1-2	TGTGCCAGTAGTAGGCCGGGACAGGGCTCCAACTATGGCTACACCTTC	CASSRPGQGSNYGYTF
NA	NA	TRBV7-9	TRBJ1-1	TGTGCCAGCAGCGAGGGAGTGGAGCCGTTATTACGGAACACTGAAGCTTTCTTT	CASSEGVEPLLRNTEAFF
TRBD2	NA	TRBV7-9	TRBJ2-5	TGTGCCAGCAGCGTCACTAGCGGGGGGGCCAAAGAGACCCAGTACTTC	CASSVTSGGAKETQYF
TRBD2	NA	TRBV30	TRBJ2-1	TGTGCCTGGAGGCTAGCGGGGGGCTACAATGAGCAGTTCTTC	CAWRLAGGYNEQFF
NA	NA	TRBV4-2	TRBJ1-1	TGTGCCAGCAGCCAAGATTGGCTTTCGAACACTGAAGCTTTCTTT	CASSQDWLSNTEAFF
NA	NA	TRBV27	TRBJ1-1	TGTGCCAGTTCGGGGGGGACTGAAGCTTTCTTT	CASSGGTEAFF
NA	NA	TRBV4-3	TRBJ2-3	TGCGCCAGCAGCCAAGATCTAGTCGGTGGCACAGATACGCAGTATTTT	CASSQDLVGGTDTQYF
TRBD1	few	TRBV29-1	TRBJ2-5	TGCAGCGTACGGACAGGGGGCGGTGAGACCCAGTACTTC	CSVRTGGGETQYF
NA	few	TRBV5-1	TRBJ2-2	TGCGCCAGCAGCCCGGGACAGAACACCGGGGAGCTGTTTTTT	CASSPGQNTGELFF
NA	NA	TRBV4-3	TRBJ1-1	TGCGCCAGCAGCCAAGTATTGTCGAGCACTGAAGCTTTCTTT	CASSQVLSSTEAFF
TRBD1	NA	TRBV10-1	TRBJ2-5	TGCGCCAGCAGTACAGGGGCCAACCAAGAGACCCAGTACTTC	CASSTGANQETQYF
NA	once	TRBV2	TRBJ2-3	TGTGCCAGCAGTGTTTGGGGCAGCACTAGCACAGATACGCAGTATTTT	CASSVWGSTSTDTQYF
TRBD2	NA	TRBV18	TRBJ2-4	TGTGCCAGCTCGGATAGCGGGGGAAACATTCAGTACTTC	CASSDSGGNIQYF
NA	NA	TRBV21-1	TRBJ2-7	TGTGCCAGCAGCAAAAAGACGGACAGGGTACTGGCCTACGAGCAGTACTTC	CASSKKTDRVLAYEQYF
TRBD2	NA	TRBV7-6	TRBJ2-7	TGTGCCAGCAGCCCCGGGGGGACGGGGAACTACGAGCAGTACTTC	CASSPGGTGNYEQYF
NA	few	TRBV15	TRBJ2-7	TGTGCCACCAGCAGATCCTCGGTGAGCGAGCAGTACTTC	CATSRSSVSEQYF
TRBD1	NA	TRBV18	TRBJ1-4	TGTGCCAGCTCATCCGGGACAGGTTATGAAAAACTGTTTTTT	CASSSGTGYEKLFF
NA	once	TRBV7-9	TRBJ1-1	TGTGCCAGCAGCTTGGTGCGGAACACTGAAGCTTTCTTT	CASSLVRNTEAFF
NA	once	TRBV7-9	TRBJ1-4	TGTGCCAGCAGCTTAGGTTACGGGGAAGGTGAAAAACTGTTTTTT	CASSLGYGEGEKLFF
TRBD2	once	TRBV7-2	TRBJ2-1	TGTGCCAGCAGCTTCACTAGCGGCCATTTCAATGAGCAGTTCTTC	CASSFTSGHFNEQFF
NA	once	TRBV6-2/TRBV6-3	TRBJ2-2	TGTGCCAGCAGTCCCCCGGCCGGGGAGCTGTTTTTT	CASSPPAGELFF
TRBD1	NA	TRBV7-8	TRBJ2-3	TGTGCCAGCAGCTCCAACCCGGGACAGGTTCTGTATTTT	CASSSNPGQVLYF
TRBD2	NA	TRBV20-1	TRBJ2-7	TGCAGTGCTAGTAAAGCGGGGGGGCGCGACGAGCAGTACTTC	CSASKAGGRDEQYF
TRBD1	NA	TRBV15	TRBJ2-7	TGTGCCACCAGCCGGGACAGGGAATCCTACGAGCAGTACTTC	CATSRDRESYEQYF
TRBD2	NA	TRBV4-2	TRBJ2-1	TGTGCCAGCACCCCGGGACTAGCGGGGAATGAGCAGTTCTTC	CASTPGLAGNEQFF